These 32 T cell receptor beta chains were all obtained from the same sample, sequenced in a study of cytomegalovirus exposure and HLA in healthy donors. The PCR was carried out with 60 Vbeta primers and 13 Jbeta primers. Using immunoSEQ multiplex PCR, the repertoire was profiled, and TCRdb retains in-frame clones only, with some absent. Of 160,000 or so clones listed, around 83% are singletons. Sequenced sample: PBMCs. The receptors come from a man aged 50 to 59 in good health and CMV-seropositive.

This clone was counted a few times. The chain uses TRBV6-5 and TRBJ1-1; 11 nucleotides agree with TRBD1. V lost 5 bases and J lost 4; bases outside the gene matches: 6. The germline gives CDR1 MNHEY, CDR2 SVGAGI. The CDR3 contains 15 residues. For the CDR3, the DNA is TGTGCCAGCAGTAAAACCGGGACAGGGGGCACTGAAGCTTTCTTT. As protein: CASSKTGTGGTEAFF.

The chain is built from TRBV18 and TRBJ1-1; 7 bases are shared with TRBD1. The CDR3 spans 11 residues. The V gene end was trimmed by 2 bases and the J gene end by 10 bases; junction bases not matched to a gene: 1. The germline V gene encodes CDR1 KGHSH and CDR2 LQKENI. CDR3 amino acids: CASSPDRVAFF. CDR3 DNA sequence: TGTGCCAGCTCACCAGACAGGGTAGCTTTCTTT.

The V and J genes are TRBV9 and TRBJ2-5; TRBD2 is a possible D gene (5 bases). The better agreement between TRBJ2-7 and the DNA end casts doubt on the J call. The germline gives CDR1 SGDLS, CDR2 YYNGEE. This CDR3 region has 14 residues. DNA of the CDR3: TGTGCCAGCAGCTTGAGCGGAGGTCCCTACGAGCAGTACTTC. It translates to CASSLSGGPYEQYF.

V gene TRBV23-1 combines with J gene TRBJ2-1; 8 bases are a match to TRBD2. TRBV23-1 has ORF status, its function being uncertain. Trimming at V came to 6 bases and at J to 7 bases, leaving 8 bases not matched to a gene. The CDR3 consists of 14 residues. CDR3 in DNA: TGCGCCAGCAGCCGATCGGGGGGGCAGAATGAGCAGTTCTTC. It specifies CASSRSGGQNEQFF.

This clone was seen a handful of times. CDR3 in DNA: TGTGCCAGCAGTCCCTTGAATCACAGGTCCCAAGAGACCCAGTACTTC. It translates to CASSPLNHRSQETQYF. This chain links TRBV28 with TRBJ2-5; TRBD1 is a possible D gene (5 bases). Germline-derived CDR1 and CDR2 are MDHEN and SYDVKM. Between the trimmed V and J ends, which lost 5 bases and 1 base, there was a span of 17 bases. CDR3 length: 16 residues.

V gene TRBV6-6 combines with J gene TRBJ2-5; 8 bases agree with TRBD2. The CDR3 has 15 amino acids. V shed 0 bases, J shed 5 bases, and the junction held 5 bases outside the gene matches. Germline V gives CDR1 MNHNY, CDR2 SVGAGI (reference sequence). The CDR3 bases are TGTGCCAGCAGTTACTCCGGGGGGGCCGGGGAGACCCAGTACTTC. Protein sequence: CASSYSGGAGETQYF.

The rearrangement links TRBV11-2 to TRBJ1-2, with 7 bases identical to TRBD1. The CDR3 spans 16 residues. Germline CDR1 and CDR2: SGHAT and FQNNGV. V dropped 3 bases and J dropped 0; count of bases not matched to a gene: 7. In nucleotides, the CDR3 is TGTGCCAGCAGCTTGACCGACAGGGTCGCTAACTATGGCTACACCTTC. Amino acid sequence: CASSLTDRVANYGYTF.

This clone occurred a few times. The gene calls are TRBV5-6 and TRBJ2-6; maybe TRBD2 (5 bases). The CDR3 consists of 14 residues. CDR1 is SGHDT, CDR2 YYEEEE, per germline. Trimming left V 2 bases short and J 2 bases short, with 5 bases between. CDR3 nucleotides: TGTGCCAGCAGCTTCGGGGCTGGGGCCAACGTCCTGACTTTC. Its protein product is CASSFGAGANVLTF.

As regards this clone: Other DNA sequences of this sample code for an identical CDR3. The CDR3 spells CASSPSVYEQYF. CDR3 sequence (DNA): TGTGCCAGCAGCCCCTCGGTCTACGAGCAGTACTTC. The rearrangement joins TRBV28 to TRBJ2-7; D gene ambiguous. This CDR3 region has 12 residues. The germline gives CDR1 MDHEN, CDR2 SYDVKM. Trimming cost V 6 bases and J 3 bases, with 9 bases left between them. Full variable domain (rest looked up from reference TRBV28 and TRBJ2-7): DVKVTQSSRYLVKRTGEKVFLECVQDMDHENMFWYRQDPGLGLRLIYFSYDVKMKEKGDIPEGYSVSREKKERFSLILESASTNQTSMYLCASSPSVYEQYFGPGTRLTVT.

This rearrangement joins TRBV19 to TRBJ1-1, with D uncertain. Between the trimmed V and J ends, which lost 4 bases and 1 base, there was a span of 4 bases. This CDR3 spans 12 amino acids. The germline CDR1 and CDR2 sequences are LNHDA and SQIVND (reference sequence). The DNA of the CDR3 is TGTGCCAGTAGTACAGGGAACACTGAAGCTTTCTTT. Its translation: CASSTGNTEAFF.

Regarding this clone: At one end the junction does not follow the germline gene, possibly because of a read error. V usage is TRBV7-9 and J usage is TRBJ1-1; TRBD1 matches 10 bases. This CDR3 region has 16 residues. Germline V gives CDR1 SEHNR, CDR2 FQNEAQ (reference sequence). In DNA form, the CDR3 reads TGTACCAGCAGCGATCGGACAGGGGGTTTAAACACTGAAGCTTTCTTT. Its translation is CTSSDRTGGLNTEAFF. Variable domain in full (rest from reference TRBV7-9 and TRBJ1-1): DTGVSQNPRHKITKRGQNVTFRCDPISEHNRLYWYRQTLGQGPEFLTYFQNEAQLEKSRLLSDRFSAERPKGSFSTLEIQRTEQGDSAMYLCTSSDRTGGLNTEAFFGQGTRLTVV.

The chain is built from TRBV5-4 and TRBJ2-3; TRBD2 matches 9 bases. CDR1 is SGHNT and CDR2 is YYREEE in the germline V gene (reference sequence). V gave up 0 bases and J gave up 6 bases; unmatched junction bases: 5. CDR3 length: 15 residues. In DNA form, the CDR3 reads TGTGCCAGCAGCTTGGTTGGGACTAGCTCTGATACGCAGTATTTT. Translation: CASSLVGTSSDTQYF.

This chain connects TRBV9 to TRBJ1-1, with 7 bases lining up with TRBD1. CDR3 size: 14 residues. The germline V gene encodes CDR1 SGDLS and CDR2 YYNGEE. Trimming took 3 bases from V and 1 from J; bases not matched to a gene: 3. CDR3 in DNA: TGTGCCAGCAGCGGGACAGGCCGGAACACTGAAGCTTTCTTT. Translating it yields CASSGTGRNTEAFF.

The chain recombines TRBV28 with TRBJ2-7; 7 positions agree with TRBD2. The CDR3 has 14 residues. Germline CDR1 and CDR2: MDHEN and SYDVKM. Unmatched junction bases numbered 9, after V lost 3 bases and J lost 7 bases. The DNA for the CDR3 is TGTGCCAGCAGTTTTGCGGCGGGAGCGTCAGAGCAGTACTTC. This codes for CASSFAAGASEQYF.

This chain uses TRBV4-1 with TRBJ1-2; the match to TRBD1 covers 7 bases. The CDR3 contains 17 residues. CDR1 MGHRA and CDR2 YSYEKL come from the germline V gene. After removal of 0 bases from V and 6 bases from J, the junction contained 13 bases not matched to a gene. DNA for the CDR3: TGCGCCAGCAGCCAAGAGCGATCCAGGGGGGAGTGGGATGGCTACACCTTC. Translated: CASSQERSRGEWDGYTF.

This clone was picked up one time. This chain joins TRBV9 and TRBJ2-2; 11 nucleotides line up with TRBD1. The CDR3 sequence is 17 residues long. Germline V CDR1 and CDR2: SGDLS, YYNGEE. V gave up 0 bases and J gave up 3 bases; unmatched junction bases: 4. CDR3 region: CASSVDRDRGDTGELFF. For the CDR3, the DNA is TGTGCCAGCAGCGTAGATAGGGACAGGGGGGACACCGGGGAGCTGTTTTTT.

This clone was counted between two and nine times. This chain joins TRBV5-1 and TRBJ2-2; TRBD2 agrees at 7 bases. The V segment lost 1 base and the J segment 1 base; nucleotides outside the gene matches: 1. The CDR3 loop spans 15 amino acids. Looked up from germline, CDR1 is SGHRS and CDR2 is YFSETQ. The CDR3 DNA is TGCGCCAGCAGCTTGCCTAGCGGGAACACCGGGGAGCTGTTTTTT. Its protein is CASSLPSGNTGELFF.

This chain joins TRBV5-4 and TRBJ2-1; 7 bases are shared with TRBD1. Trimming removed 4 bases from V and 4 bases from J; junction bases left unmatched: 5. This CDR3 region has 14 residues. Germline values: CDR1 SGHNT, CDR2 YYREEE (reference sequence). The CDR3 DNA follows: TGTGCCAGCAGCACTCCGGACAGGTACAATGAGCAGTTCTTC. Its protein is CASSTPDRYNEQFF.

This chain links TRBV5-5 with TRBJ1-6, with 7 bases identical to TRBD1. CDR3 length: 15 amino acids. Germline V gene data show CDR1 as SGHKS and CDR2 as YYEKEE (reference sequence). J lost 10 bases, V lost 4 bases, and 11 bases had no gene match. The CDR3 protein is CASSPRTGGSSPLHF. The CDR3 coding sequence is TGTGCCAGCAGCCCTAGGACAGGAGGATCCTCACCCCTCCACTTT.

This clone was recorded once. This chain connects TRBV27 to TRBJ1-2; 8 bases are a match to TRBD1. Trimming took 4 bases from V and 8 from J; bases not matched to a gene: 12. The CDR3 is 15 amino acids. From germline, CDR1 is MNHEY and CDR2 SMNVEV (reference sequence). In DNA form, the CDR3 reads TGTGCCAGCAGTTACACTCCAGGGGGCGGGGGCGGCTACACCTTC. Residues: CASSYTPGGGGGYTF.

J is TRBJ1-5 and V is TRBV28; D gene uncertain. V shed 2 bases and J shed 5 bases, with 13 bases lying between them. This CDR3 is built from 15 residues. Germline assignment: CDR1 MDHEN and CDR2 SYDVKM. CDR3 in amino acids: CASSLRLRGDQPQHF. CDR3 in DNA: TGTGCCAGCAGTTTAAGACTCCGCGGCGATCAGCCCCAGCATTTT.

The chain carries TRBV27 and TRBJ2-3, with TRBD2 matching 7 bases. Trimming took 3 bases from V and 5 from J; bases not matched to a gene: 2. The CDR3 is 13 amino acids. Germline CDR1 reads MNHEY; CDR2 reads SMNVEV (reference sequence). CDR3 DNA: TGTGCCAGCAGTTTCTGGGGGGGAGATACGCAGTATTTT. Its protein is CASSFWGGDTQYF.

The chain couples TRBV25-1 to TRBJ2-7; unclear D gene. V lost 7 bases and J lost 3, with 7 bases in between. Germline V gives CDR1 MGHDK, CDR2 SYGVNS. This CDR3 region has 11 residues. This CDR3 reads CASNSYYEQYF. CDR3 DNA sequence: TGTGCCAGCAATTCTTACTACGAGCAGTACTTC.

The chain recombines TRBV10-3 with TRBJ2-7; 9 bases are a match to TRBD1. V shed 5 bases, J shed 2 bases, and the junction held 4 bases outside the gene matches. Per germline, CDR1 ENHRY and CDR2 SYGVKD. The CDR3 runs to 14 residues. CDR3 sequence (DNA): TGTGCCATCAGTCGGACAGGGGAAGCCTACGAGCAGTACTTC. Encoded protein: CAISRTGEAYEQYF.

This chain links TRBV5-1 with TRBJ2-7, with 10 bases matching TRBD2. Germline V gene data show CDR1 as SGHRS and CDR2 as YFSETQ. This CDR3 comprises 16 residues. Trimming removed 0 bases from V and 2 bases from J; junction bases left unmatched: 5. This CDR3 reads CASSLASGGVPYEQYF. The CDR3 nucleotides read TGCGCCAGCAGCTTGGCGAGCGGGGGGGTCCCCTACGAGCAGTACTTC.

This clone was counted only a few times. The chain recombines TRBV28 with TRBJ2-7, with 8 positions matching TRBD1. Germline V gene lookup returns CDR1 MDHEN and CDR2 SYDVKM. The V gene end was trimmed by 5 bases and the J gene end by 3 bases; junction bases not matched to a gene: 3. The CDR3 length is 13 residues. In nucleotides, the CDR3 is TGTGCCAGCAGTGAAGACAGGGGCTACGAGCAGTACTTC. Translating it yields CASSEDRGYEQYF.

V is TRBV5-1 and J is TRBJ2-2, with D maybe TRBD2 (6 bases). V shed 4 bases and J shed 1 base, with 11 bases lying between them. Per germline, CDR1 SGHRS and CDR2 YFSETQ. The CDR3 consists of 15 residues. The CDR3 nucleotides read TGCGCCAGCAGCCCCGGCGGGGAGAACACCGGGGAGCTGTTTTTT. Amino acid sequence: CASSPGGENTGELFF.

The J gene is TRBJ1-5, the V gene TRBV4-3; D is unclear. Germline V gives CDR1 LGHNA, CDR2 YSLEER. V lost 2 bases and J 2 bases, leaving 10 bases between the germline ends. The CDR3 is 15 amino acids. The CDR3 loop reads CASSQNDTRNQPQHF. DNA of the CDR3: TGCGCCAGCAGCCAAAACGACACACGCAATCAGCCCCAGCATTTT.

This chain links TRBV7-3 with TRBJ2-1; 14 nucleotides line up with TRBD2. Germline V gene lookup returns CDR1 SGHTA and CDR2 FQGTGA. The trim removed 5 bases at V and 7 bases at J, leaving 4 bases unmatched. This CDR3 has 15 residues. This CDR3 reads CASSRLAGGQNEQFF. CDR3 in DNA: TGTGCCAGCAGCCGACTAGCGGGGGGGCAGAATGAGCAGTTCTTC.

This clone is a singleton in its sample. V and J are TRBV19 and TRBJ2-1, with TRBD2 matching 12 bases. There are 14 residues in the CDR3. After removal of 2 bases from V and 10 bases from J, the junction contained 3 bases not matched to a gene. Germline CDR1 LNHDA, CDR2 SQIVND (reference sequence). Written as DNA, the CDR3 is TGTGCCAGTAGTATAACTAGCGGGAGGTTCGAGCAGTTCTTC. It codes for CASSITSGRFEQFF.

The J gene is TRBJ1-1, the V gene TRBV11-2; 10 positions match TRBD1. Germline CDR1 SGHAT, CDR2 FQNNGV. J lost 1 base, V lost 5 bases, and 4 bases had no gene match. This CDR3 has 15 amino acids. The CDR3 DNA is TGTGCCAGCAGCGCCTGGACAGGGGGGAACACTGAAGCTTTCTTT. Residues: CASSAWTGGNTEAFF.

This chain's CDR3 is CASSLGGGSGSLNEQFF. Here the CDR3 DNA reads TGTGCCAGCAGCTTAGGTGGTGGTAGCGGGAGTCTCAATGAGCAGTTCTTC. J is TRBJ2-1 and V is TRBV7-6; 9 bases fit TRBD2. Germline-derived CDR1 and CDR2 are SGHVS and FNYEAQ. V was clipped by 1 base and J by 6 bases; unmatched bases: 10. The length of the CDR3 is 17 residues. Drawing the rest from reference TRBV7-6 and TRBJ2-1, the complete variable domain is GAGVSQSPRYKVTKRGQDVALRCDPISGHVSLYWYRQALGQGPEFLTYFNYEAQQDKSGLPNDRFSAERPEGSISTLTIQRTEQRDSAMYRCASSLGGGSGSLNEQFFGPGTRLTVL.